The source of this TCR beta chain is a study of siplizumab effects on memory and regulatory T cells. Measured with immunoSEQ multiplex PCR; TCRdb has only the in-frame clones, and not every one. The sample has 3,000 to 3,500 clones, about half seen once. This clone was picked up a small number of times. Antigen specificity is unknown. Researchers maintained the mixed lymphocyte reaction cells in coculture at 37°C for five to six days. The CDR3 is 17 amino acids. Trimming removed 0 bases at V and 0 bases at J, with 15 bases between. Germline values: CDR1 SGHRS, CDR2 YFSETQ. The sequenced material came from CFSE-low (dividing) CD4+ T cells sorted from an allogeneic mixed lymphocyte reaction. The chain is built from TRBV5-1 and TRBJ1-2; no clear D. This receptor was identified in a human donor in good health; the cells came from an allogeneic mixed lymphocyte reaction. CDR3 amino acids: CASSLEGFGGTNYGYTF. The CDR3 DNA is TGCGCCAGCAGCTTGGAAGGGTTTGGAGGGACTAACTATGGCTACACCTTC.